This T cell receptor (beta chain) was identified during a study of blood T cell repertoires in COVID-19. As for the study in general: Samples taken during acute and convalescent COVID-19 were collected in the United States, Italy and Spain. Sources were T cells, B-cell-depleted T cells, or PBMCs; the material itself was cDNA or gDNA.

Germline V lookup: CDR1 MGHRA, CDR2 YSYEKL. The CDR3 contains 15 residues. V lost 1 base, J lost 5 bases, and 1 base stayed unmatched. TCRdb keeps only in-frame clones here, not all; method: immunoSEQ multiplex PCR. The table lists 200,000 to 300,000 clones, more than 85% of them singletons. V and J are TRBV4-1 and TRBJ2-2, with TRBD1 matching over 10 bases. The TCR was taken from a person aged 18 to 35 with COVID-19, enrolled during active disease. The sequencing input was peripheral blood. CDR3 DNA: TGCGCCAGCAGCCAAGGGACAGGGGGAACCGGGGAGCTGTTTTTT. Its translation: CASSQGTGGTGELFF.